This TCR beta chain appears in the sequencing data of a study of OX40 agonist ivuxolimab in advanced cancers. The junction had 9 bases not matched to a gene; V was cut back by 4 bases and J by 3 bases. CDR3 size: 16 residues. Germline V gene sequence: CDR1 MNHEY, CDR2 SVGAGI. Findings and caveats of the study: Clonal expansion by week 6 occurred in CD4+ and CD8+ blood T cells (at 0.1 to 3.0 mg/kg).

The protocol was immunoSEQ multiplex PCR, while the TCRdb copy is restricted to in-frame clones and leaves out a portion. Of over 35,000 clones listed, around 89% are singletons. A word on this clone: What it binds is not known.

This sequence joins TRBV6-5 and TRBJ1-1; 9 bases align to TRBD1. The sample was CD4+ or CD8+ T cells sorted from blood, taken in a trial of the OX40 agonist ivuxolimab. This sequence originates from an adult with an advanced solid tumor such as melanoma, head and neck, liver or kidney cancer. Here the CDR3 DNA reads TGTGCCAGCAGTTCCTACGATGGGACAGGGCACACTGAAGCTTTCTTT. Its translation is CASSSYDGTGHTEAFF.